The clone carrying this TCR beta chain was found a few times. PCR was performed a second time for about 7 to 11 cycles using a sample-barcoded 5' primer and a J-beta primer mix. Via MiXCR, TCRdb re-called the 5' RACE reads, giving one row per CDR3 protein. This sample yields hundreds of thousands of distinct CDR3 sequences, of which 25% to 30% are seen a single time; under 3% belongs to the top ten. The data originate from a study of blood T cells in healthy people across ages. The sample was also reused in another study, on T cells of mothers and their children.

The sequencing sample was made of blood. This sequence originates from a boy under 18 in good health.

CDR3: CSVAVGSYEQYF. CDR3 nucleotides: TGCAGCGTCGCCGTTGGGTCCTACGAGCAGTACTTC. The chain joins TRBV29-1 to TRBJ2-7; no clear D gene. The CDR3 is 12 residues long. V lost 6 bases and J 1 base, leaving 10 bases between the germline ends. Germline V gives CDR1 SQVTM, CDR2 ANQGSEA.